Each of the 15 T cell receptor beta chains below was sequenced from the same sample in a study of CD8 T cells in ankylosing spondylitis. From the 5' RACE reads, TCRdb called clonotypes with MiXCR, one entry per CDR3 protein. Here the sample spans 250,000 to 400,000 distinct CDR3 sequences, 11% being singletons. The material sequenced was blood, either unsorted or a sorted T cell fraction (not recorded which). These receptors came from a female donor with ankylosing spondylitis or in good health (not recorded which).

This clonotype was detected many times. This chain uses TRBV10-3 with TRBJ2-7; tentative D call: TRBD1 (6 bases). Germline CDR1 ENHRY, CDR2 SYGVKD. V was trimmed by 6 bases and J by 5 bases, leaving 17 bases between them. The CDR3 runs 14 residues. CDR3 protein: CAIRGASQGHEQYF. CDR3 bases: TGTGCCATCAGAGGGGCCTCACAGGGACACGAGCAGTACTTC.

This clonotype appeared many times. This chain joins TRBV9 and TRBJ2-3, with TRBD2 identical over 11 bases. This CDR3 contains 15 residues. The junction had 11 bases not matched to a gene; V was cut back by 4 bases and J by 10 bases. Germline CDR1 and CDR2: SGDLS and YYNGEE. CDR3 loop: CASSNLAGGSPPQYF. The CDR3 DNA sequence: TGTGCCAGCAGCAACCTAGCGGGAGGATCTCCACCGCAGTATTTT.

This clonotype appeared a few times. The rearrangement uses TRBV27 and TRBJ2-1, with D maybe TRBD2 (5 bases). The CDR3 is 14 residues long. From germline, CDR1 is MNHEY and CDR2 SMNVEV (reference sequence). V was clipped by 3 bases and J by 7 bases, with 13 bases between them. DNA for the CDR3: TGTGCCAGCAGTTTTAACAGCGGCCGAAATGAGCAGTTCTTC. Protein sequence: CASSFNSGRNEQFF.

At least ten counts were recorded for this clonotype. The V call is TRBV27, the J call TRBJ2-5, with 8 bases identical to TRBD2. Trimming removed 7 bases from V and 4 bases from J; junction bases left unmatched: 8. The CDR3 spans 14 residues. Per the germline V gene, CDR1 is MNHEY and CDR2 is SMNVEV (reference sequence). The CDR3 loop reads CASTRAGGSETQYF. CDR3 in DNA: TGTGCCAGCACCAGGGCGGGAGGTTCAGAGACCCAGTACTTC.

The gene calls are TRBV18 and TRBJ2-1, with D uncertain. This CDR3 has 13 residues. Per the germline V gene, CDR1 is KGHSH and CDR2 is LQKENI. The V end was cut by 0 bases, the J end by 10 bases, with 10 bases between. The CDR3 reads CASSPPTRVEQFF. Written as DNA, the CDR3 is TGTGCCAGCTCACCACCGACGAGAGTAGAGCAGTTCTTC.

The chain has TRBV2 and TRBJ2-7; tentative D call: TRBD2 (7 bases). The germline V and J ends were trimmed by 3 bases and 0 bases, with 15 bases remaining between them. The CDR3 extends over 16 amino acids. Germline assignment: CDR1 SNHLY and CDR2 FYNNEI. The CDR3 bases are TGTGCCAGCAGTGACGGGGGGACATTTAGCTCCTACGAGCAGTACTTC. Amino acid sequence: CASSDGGTFSSYEQYF.

This clonotype was seen repeatedly, ten times or more. The chain recombines TRBV12-3 or TRBV12-4 with TRBJ2-3; D gene uncertain. The V end lost 3 bases, the J end lost 0 bases, and 16 bases lay between the germline ends. The CDR3 contains 17 residues. In nucleotides, the CDR3 is TGTGCCAGCAGTTTGCTCGACTGGGTCTCCAGCACAGATACGCAGTATTTT. This sequence encodes CASSLLDWVSSTDTQYF.

This clonotype was found many times. The chain couples TRBV10-3 to TRBJ1-2; D is unresolved. V dropped 3 bases and J dropped 1 base, with 6 bases sitting between them. This CDR3 has 13 amino acids. Germline V gene lookup returns CDR1 ENHRY and CDR2 SYGVKD. This chain's CDR3 is CAISESLNYGYTF. The CDR3 DNA reads as TGTGCCATCAGTGAAAGTCTTAACTATGGCTACACCTTC.

The gene calls are TRBV5-1 and TRBJ2-1; maybe TRBD1 (6 bases). The V end was cut by 0 bases, the J end by 8 bases, with 15 bases between. This CDR3 is 15 amino acids long. The germline V gene has CDR1 SGHRS and CDR2 YFSETQ. CDR3 nucleotides: TGCGCCAGCAGCTTGGGGCAGGGGAAAAACGATGAGCAGTTCTTC. Amino acids: CASSLGQGKNDEQFF.

This clonotype was recorded at least ten times. The chain links TRBV5-1 to TRBJ2-1, with 11 bases fitting TRBD2. Germline values: CDR1 SGHRS, CDR2 YFSETQ. Losses at the gene ends were 4 bases for V and 8 bases for J; bases not matched to a gene: 11. The CDR3 has 16 residues. In DNA, the CDR3 is TGCGCCAGCAGCCCAATTCTAGCGGGGGGCCCATATGAGCAGTTCTTC. The encoded protein is CASSPILAGGPYEQFF.

Comments on this clonotype: The junction does not match germline at one end; this may be a read error. The V and J genes are TRBV6-2 or TRBV6-3 and TRBJ1-2; tentative D call: TRBD1 (6 bases). This CDR3 comprises 16 residues. CDR1 is MNHEY and CDR2 is SVGEGT in the germline V gene. CDR3 in amino acids: CASREWTEKRHYGYPF. CDR3 DNA: TGTGCCAGCAGGGAATGGACAGAAAAAAGGCACTATGGCTACCCCTTC.

This clonotype came up many times. The genes are TRBV20-1 and TRBJ2-3, with D uncertain. The V end lost 6 bases, the J end lost 1 base, and 20 bases lay between the germline ends. Germline CDR1 DFQATT, CDR2 SNEGSKA (reference sequence). CDR3 size: 16 residues. The CDR3 region is CSAEERLGHGTDTQYF. The CDR3 DNA reads as TGCAGTGCAGAAGAGAGACTGGGCCACGGCACAGATACGCAGTATTTT.

The V gene is TRBV5-1, the J gene TRBJ2-3; a possible D gene is TRBD1 (6 bases). Germline loops: CDR1 SGHRS, CDR2 YFSETQ. There are 17 residues in the CDR3. V was trimmed by 0 bases and J by 2 bases, leaving 16 bases between them. DNA for the CDR3: TGCGCCAGCAGCTTGGCTCCGGGACACGAGTACACAGATACGCAGTATTTT. Amino acids: CASSLAPGHEYTDTQYF.

Many counts were recorded for this clonotype. The chain is built from TRBV7-8 and TRBJ2-7, with D tentatively TRBD1 (5 bases). CDR1 is SGHVS, CDR2 FQNEAQ, per germline. Between the trimmed V and J ends, which lost 5 bases and 7 bases, there was a span of 12 bases. The CDR3 is 12 residues long. The DNA of the CDR3 is TGTGCCAGCAGCCTCCGGACAAATGAGCAGTACTTC. Protein: CASSLRTNEQYF.

This clonotype was seen once. V gene TRBV19 combines with J gene TRBJ2-5, with D possibly being TRBD2 (5 bases). Trimming shortened V by 10 bases and J by 5 bases, and 8 bases separated the two germline ends. The germline CDR1 and CDR2 sequences are LNHDA and SQIVND (reference sequence). This CDR3 region has 10 residues. CDR3 amino acids: CATGMETQYF. The DNA of the CDR3 is TGTGCCACCGGGATGGAGACCCAGTACTTC.